The entry below gives a single TCR beta chain sequence along with its context. Its antigen is unidentified. There are 15 residues in the CDR3. Germline V CDR1 and CDR2: LGHNA, YNFKEQ. Trimming cost V 4 bases and J 4 bases, with 15 bases left between them. The source of the sample is a study of beta chain features in type 1 diabetes. Whole-study results and caveats: When VDJ junctions were examined, type 1 diabetes patients showed fewer insertions and more deletions. For Type 1 diabetes patients, all four CD4+ subsets carried TCRB CDR3s that were moderately but significantly shorter.

cDNA synthesis used the whole RNA isolate, giving expressed TCRB sequences. TCRdb's table, derived via immunoSEQ multiplex PCR, lists solely in-frame clones and lacks some. The sample holds 600,000 to 700,000 clones; 13% are singletons and the top ten take less than 0.025%. The chain is built from TRBV4-2 and TRBJ2-3; tentatively, D is TRBD2 (5 bases). The sample comprised naive CD4+ T cells from blood. The clonotype comes from a man aged 18 to 29 with type 1 diabetes. The CDR3 DNA is TGTGCCAGCAGCCGAGGACTCTTGAGCGCAGATACGCAGTATTTT. Amino acid sequence: CASSRGLLSADTQYF.